This T cell receptor beta chain was found in a study of T cell responses to AZD1222 COVID-19 vaccine. Regarding the study as a whole: There were mostly white British donors and more females than males, and clonal diversity was possibly underestimated. It was only after the peak T cell response that any repertoires were sampled. Vaccine-associated CD4 TCRs spanned spike, dominant at 160-218 and 743-854.

The CDR3 runs to 16 residues. The J segment lost 3 bases and the V segment lost 6 bases, leaving 6 bases of the junction unmatched. Germline V gives CDR1 MNHEY, CDR2 SMNVEV (reference sequence). Some clones are missing from TCRdb's copy, which holds only in-frame ones; the method was immunoSEQ multiplex PCR. The top ten clones hold approximately 11% of a sample with some 80,000 clones, approximately 90% of them seen once. The table lists this clone with a count of one. Its antigen is currently unknown. The chain has TRBV27 and TRBJ2-5; 14 bases map to TRBD2. The sequence was obtained from an adult who received the MenACWY meningococcal vaccine as a control. The sequencing used peripheral blood, collected 28 days after the second dose of the MenACWY control vaccine. The CDR3 region is CASRPGLAGGKETQYF. CDR3 coding DNA: TGTGCCAGCAGACCCGGACTAGCGGGGGGTAAAGAGACCCAGTACTTC.